This T cell receptor (beta chain) derives from a study of shared clonotypes between healthy human individuals. Deep level was the assay's run setting. Data came from immunoSEQ multiplex PCR; TCRdb stores just in-frame clones and leaves some out. The sample yields under 200,000 clones, about 93% seen once. Donors were healthy HIV-negative adults without recently reported acute infections or vaccinations. Regarding the study as a whole: In the sorted subsets, rarefaction showed sequencing was incomplete despite large depth. Specimens sampled were limited to blood, with tissue repertoires likely differing.

Worth noting for this clone: Its antigen is as yet unknown.

Trimming removed 8 bases from V and 3 bases from J, with 7 bases in between. The CDR3 consists of 11 residues. The germline V gene has CDR1 KGHSH and CDR2 LQKENI. Sequencing input: naive CD4+ T cells sorted from blood. The subset here: CD45RA+ positively selected. This clonotype was obtained from a woman in her 30s in good health. V and J are TRBV18 and TRBJ1-1; weak D call: TRBD1 (6 bases). CDR3 sequence reads: CASRTDTEAFF. The CDR3 DNA reads as TGTGCCAGCCGGACAGACACTGAAGCTTTCTTT.